A single sample gave rise to the 31 T cell receptor beta chains below, sequenced in a study of blood T cell repertoires in COVID-19. The table came from immunoSEQ multiplex PCR; TCRdb's copy has only in-frame clones and leaves some out. The sample lists about 160,000 clones; approximately 83% were seen once. Specimen: peripheral blood. The origin of the receptors is a man aged 65 to 85 who had recovered from COVID-19.

The chain uses TRBV12-5 and TRBJ2-5; 7 bases agree with TRBD1. The CDR3 has 16 residues. Trimming removed 1 base from V and 5 bases from J; junction bases left unmatched: 10. The germline V gene has CDR1 LGHNT and CDR2 FRNRAP. The CDR3 nucleotides are TGTGCTAGTGGTTTGGGAGTGACAGGGCCAAGCGAGACCCAGTACTTC. It encodes CASGLGVTGPSETQYF.

This chain uses TRBV6-5 with TRBJ1-2; 9 bases map to TRBD1. Unmatched junction bases numbered 7, after V lost 6 bases and J lost 8 bases. Germline V CDR1 and CDR2: MNHEY, SVGAGI. The CDR3 extends over 13 amino acids. The CDR3 loop reads CASRLGQGGGYTF. CDR3 sequence (DNA): TGTGCCAGCAGGCTGGGACAGGGAGGGGGCTACACCTTC.

V is TRBV3-1 (or the pseudogene TRBV3-2) and J is TRBJ1-6; D not resolved. Trimming cost V 4 bases and J 9 bases, with 19 bases left between them. The CDR3 extends over 16 amino acids. Germline values: CDR1 LGHDT, CDR2 YNNKEL (reference sequence). Here the CDR3 reads CASSLRSLGSSSPLHF. The CDR3 nucleotides read TGTGCCAGCAGCCTAAGATCTCTGGGCTCAAGTTCACCCCTCCACTTT.

The chain has TRBV30 and TRBJ2-7; D may be TRBD1 (5 bases). The CDR3 extends over 14 amino acids. V lost 0 bases, J lost 0 bases, and 9 bases lay in between. The germline V gene has CDR1 GTSNPN and CDR2 SVGIG (reference sequence). The CDR3 region is CAWSVGGHSYEQYF. CDR3 nucleotide sequence: TGTGCCTGGAGTGTGGGCGGACACTCCTACGAGCAGTACTTC. The full variable domain, with the rest looked up from reference TRBV30 and TRBJ2-7, is SQTIHQWPATLVQPVGSPLSLECTVEGTSNPNLYWYRQAAGRGLQLLFYSVGIGQISSEVPQNLSASRPQDRQFILSSKKLLLSDSGFYLCAWSVGGHSYEQYFGPGTRLTVT.

The chain links TRBV4-1 to TRBJ1-6, with D maybe TRBD1 (6 bases). This CDR3 spans 14 amino acids. Trimming pared 4 bases from V and 5 bases from J, leaving 9 bases between. The germline V gene encodes CDR1 MGHRA and CDR2 YSYEKL. The CDR3 DNA reads TGCGCCAGCAGCCGACAGGACGATAATTCACCCCTCCACTTT. Its protein is CASSRQDDNSPLHF.

The CDR3 DNA is TGTGCCAGCAGCTTACATGTGGTCGGGAGCTCCTACGAGCAGTACTTC. As protein: CASSLHVVGSSYEQYF. The chain links TRBV7-2 to TRBJ2-7; a possible D gene is TRBD2 (6 bases). Trimming stripped 2 bases from V and 0 bases from J, with 14 bases between. Germline V gene data show CDR1 as SGHTA and CDR2 as FQGNSA. The CDR3 length is 16 residues. Using reference TRBV7-2 and TRBJ2-7 for the parts outside the CDR3, the full variable domain is GAGVSQSPSNKVTEKGKDVELRCDPISGHTALYWYRQSLGQGLEFLIYFQGNSAPDKSGLPSDRFSAERTGGSVSTLTIQRTQQEDSAVYLCASSLHVVGSSYEQYFGPGTRLTVT.

V gene TRBV27 combines with J gene TRBJ1-6; D might be TRBD1 (6 bases). The CDR3 has 14 amino acids. Germline CDR1 is MNHEY and CDR2 is SMNVEV (reference sequence). The V end was cut by 3 bases, the J end by 5 bases, with 8 bases between. In nucleotides, the CDR3 is TGTGCCAGCAGTTTCTGGACAGATAATTCACCCCTCCACTTT. This gives the protein CASSFWTDNSPLHF.

This CDR3 is CASLPVGLAGDTQYF. For the CDR3, the DNA is TGTGCCAGCCTCCCGGTAGGACTAGCGGGAGATACGCAGTATTTT. The chain joins TRBV7-8 to TRBJ2-3; TRBD2 matches 11 bases. The CDR3 length is 15 residues. The V and J ends lost 8 bases and 5 bases, in that order; junction bases with no gene match: 9. Per the germline V gene, CDR1 is SGHVS and CDR2 is FQNEAQ. Based on the CDR3 plus reference TRBV7-8 and TRBJ2-3, the full variable domain is GAGVSQSPRYKVAKRGQDVALRCDPISGHVSLFWYQQALGQGPEFLTYFQNEAQLDKSGLPSDRFFAERPEGSVSTLKIQRTQQEDSAVYLCASLPVGLAGDTQYFGPGTRLTVL.

The chain has TRBV21-1 and TRBJ2-1; the D call in the table, TRBD1, was not verified against the DNA. TRBV21-1 is a documented pseudogene. This CDR3 contains 17 residues. This chain's CDR3 is CASSSHNRDRPYNEQFF. The CDR3 region has the DNA TGTGCCAGCAGCAGCCATAACCGGGACAGGCCTTACAATGAGCAGTTCTTC.

The rearrangement joins TRBV30 to TRBJ1-2; TRBD1 aligns across 9 bases. V was clipped by 6 bases and J by 8 bases; unmatched bases: 10. The CDR3 consists of 13 residues. Germline lookup yields CDR1 GTSNPN and CDR2 SVGIG (reference sequence). This CDR3 is CACQRDRVSGYTF. For the CDR3, the DNA is TGTGCCTGTCAACGGGACAGGGTTTCAGGCTACACCTTC.

CDR3 sequence: CASSLRQGRSTEAFF. The CDR3 DNA follows: TGCGCCAGCAGCTTGAGGCAGGGGCGTAGCACTGAAGCTTTCTTT. V and J are TRBV5-1 and TRBJ1-1, with a tentative D call TRBD1 (6 bases). The CDR3 totals 15 residues. Trimming removed 1 base at V and 4 bases at J, with 14 bases between. The germline gives CDR1 SGHRS, CDR2 YFSETQ.

This clone was picked up one time. J is TRBJ2-7 and V is TRBV19, with 9 bases aligning to TRBD2. This CDR3 has 14 amino acids. After removal of 5 bases from V and 3 bases from J, the junction contained 5 bases not matched to a gene. Per germline, CDR1 LNHDA and CDR2 SQIVND (reference sequence). CDR3 sequence reads: CASSLHSGSYEQYF. The CDR3 nucleotides read TGTGCCAGTAGTCTCCATAGCGGGAGCTACGAGCAGTACTTC.

The V call is TRBV28, the J call TRBJ1-5; weak D call: TRBD1 (5 bases). The CDR3 has 16 residues. With 3 bases removed from V and 6 bases from J, the gap between germline ends came to 18 bases. Germline CDR1 MDHEN, CDR2 SYDVKM. The CDR3 coding sequence is TGTGCCAGCAGTTTGCTGGACAAGATGAGTGGTCAGCCCCAGCATTTT. Protein: CASSLLDKMSGQPQHF.

The chain recombines TRBV3-1 (or the pseudogene TRBV3-2) with TRBJ1-1; 7 bases are a match to TRBD1. Germline assignment: CDR1 LGHDT and CDR2 YNNKEL (reference sequence). Trimming at V came to 4 bases and at J to 1 base, leaving 6 bases not matched to a gene. There are 15 residues in the CDR3. The CDR3 spells CASSLRQGTNTEAFF. The CDR3 bases are TGTGCCAGCAGCCTTCGACAGGGCACGAACACTGAAGCTTTCTTT.

V is TRBV12-3 or TRBV12-4 and J is TRBJ2-7; possible D gene TRBD2, 5 bases. V was clipped by 5 bases and J by 4 bases, with 12 bases between them. The CDR3 runs to 13 residues. The CDR3 DNA follows: TGTGCCAGCAGTACTAGTACGGGTTACGAGCAGTACTTC. The encoded protein is CASSTSTGYEQYF.

The chain combines TRBV7-6 with TRBJ1-4; 9 bases fit TRBD1. The CDR3 covers 16 residues. CDR1 SGHVS and CDR2 FNYEAQ come from the germline V gene. The V gene end was trimmed by 0 bases and the J gene end by 4 bases; junction bases not matched to a gene: 3. The CDR3 here is CASSLAQGAYNEKLFF. The CDR3 nucleotides read TGTGCCAGCAGCTTAGCACAGGGGGCTTATAATGAAAAACTGTTTTTT.

This clone has more than one count but fewer than ten. The chain has TRBV28 and TRBJ1-1; D unresolved. The ends were cut back, 4 bases at V and 1 base at J, with 10 bases in the middle. Germline values: CDR1 MDHEN, CDR2 SYDVKM. The CDR3 covers 14 residues. The CDR3 sequence is CASSSLRGNTEAFF. Here the CDR3 DNA reads TGTGCCAGCAGTTCCCTCCGGGGGAACACTGAAGCTTTCTTT.

This rearrangement joins TRBV5-8 to TRBJ2-3, with 8 nucleotides matching TRBD2. V lost 0 bases to trimming and J lost 5 bases; unmatched junction nucleotides: 8. Germline V gene data show CDR1 as SGHTS and CDR2 as YDEGEE. CDR3 size: 16 residues. This CDR3 is CASSLVTGGPRDTQYF. The CDR3 nucleotides are TGTGCCAGCAGCTTGGTGACGGGAGGGCCTAGAGATACGCAGTATTTT.

The J gene is TRBJ2-3, the V gene TRBV27; D is ambiguous. The CDR3 contains 16 residues. Germline V gives CDR1 MNHEY, CDR2 SMNVEV (reference sequence). With 4 bases removed from V and 4 bases from J, the gap between germline ends came to 18 bases. For the CDR3, the DNA is TGTGCCAGCAGTTCCTTGACGCTAGAGACGGCAGATACGCAGTATTTT. Its protein product is CASSSLTLETADTQYF.

This chain uses TRBV6-5 with TRBJ2-1; 9 nucleotides match TRBD1. Germline V gives CDR1 MNHEY, CDR2 SVGAGI. Germline trimming cut 6 bases from V and 9 bases from J; bases unmatched to any gene: 12. This CDR3 is 15 amino acids long. The CDR3 region is CASRYETGGIGEQFF. CDR3 coding DNA: TGTGCCAGCAGATACGAGACAGGGGGTATTGGTGAGCAGTTCTTC.

The rearrangement uses TRBV19 and TRBJ1-5; 7 bases are shared with TRBD1. This CDR3 has 15 residues. From germline, CDR1 is LNHDA and CDR2 SQIVND (reference sequence). Trimming took 3 bases from V and 7 from J; bases not matched to a gene: 9. This CDR3 is CASSIVGQSKQPQHF. The CDR3 nucleotides are TGTGCCAGTAGTATCGTGGGACAGTCCAAACAGCCCCAGCATTTT. Full variable domain (remainder filled in from reference TRBV19 and TRBJ1-5): DGGITQSPKYLFRKEGQNVTLSCEQNLNHDAMYWYRQDPGQGLRLIYYSQIVNDFQKGDIAEGYSVSREKKESFPLTVTSAQKNPTAFYLCASSIVGQSKQPQHFGDGTRLSIL.

This clone has a single count. The V and J genes are TRBV5-4 and TRBJ2-4, with TRBD2 matching over 11 bases. This CDR3 spans 15 amino acids. J gave up 0 bases and V 4 bases, and 0 bases lay outside the gene matches. In germline, CDR1 is SGHNT, CDR2 YYREEE (reference sequence). The CDR3 nucleotides are TGTGCCAGCAGCGGGACTAGCGGAGCCAAAAACATTCAGTACTTC. This encodes CASSGTSGAKNIQYF.

This chain uses TRBV21-1 with TRBJ1-4; the table's D call, TRBD1, has no DNA check behind it. TRBV21-1 is described as a pseudogene. The CDR3 runs 15 residues. The DNA for the CDR3 is TGTGCCAGCAGCTCCCGCAGGGGAGAGAAAGAAAAACTGTTTTTT. This codes for CASSSRRGEKEKLFF.

The chain recombines TRBV5-1 with TRBJ2-2; D unresolved. V was cut by 2 bases and J by 1 base, with 9 bases left in between. The CDR3 is 15 amino acids. Germline CDR1 SGHRS, CDR2 YFSETQ. The CDR3, as DNA: TGCGCCAGCAGCTTTGGATCGGGGAACACCGGGGAGCTGTTTTTT. This encodes CASSFGSGNTGELFF.

V usage is TRBV6-2 or TRBV6-3 and J usage is TRBJ1-1; D call uncertain. Deletions cut 2 bases from V and 3 bases from J, with 16 bases between. CDR3 length: 16 amino acids. The germline CDR1 and CDR2 sequences are MNHEY and SVGEGT. The DNA for the CDR3 is TGTGCCAGCAGTTACCGGAACGGGGTCGTGGACACTGAAGCTTTCTTT. It codes for CASSYRNGVVDTEAFF.

The rearrangement uses TRBV9 and TRBJ2-2; D possibly corresponds to TRBD2 (6 bases). Per the germline V gene, CDR1 is SGDLS and CDR2 is YYNGEE. This CDR3 is 15 amino acids long. With 0 bases removed from V and 6 bases from J, the gap between germline ends came to 12 bases. The CDR3 DNA reads TGTGCCAGCAGCGTAGGGGGACTCGTGGCCGGGGAGCTGTTTTTT. Protein sequence: CASSVGGLVAGELFF.

DNA for the CDR3: TGTGCCAGCACTTCGGGGGGTTTTAACTATGGCTACACCTTC. It yields the protein CASTSGGFNYGYTF. The chain carries TRBV28 and TRBJ1-2; a weak D match, TRBD1 (5 bases). This CDR3 comprises 14 residues. The V gene's germline CDR1 is MDHEN and CDR2 SYDVKM. Between the trimmed V and J ends, which lost 7 bases and 1 base, there was a span of 13 bases.

The V gene is TRBV7-6, the J gene TRBJ2-7; 11 positions match TRBD2. Germline CDR1 is SGHVS and CDR2 is FNYEAQ. V shed 5 bases, J shed 0 bases, and the junction held 3 bases outside the gene matches. This CDR3 comprises 15 residues. The DNA of the CDR3 is TGTGCCAGCAGCCAGACTAGCGGGGCCTCCTACGAGCAGTACTTC. Its protein product is CASSQTSGASYEQYF.

V usage is TRBV6-1 and J usage is TRBJ1-2; tentatively, D is TRBD1 (6 bases). Germline V CDR1 and CDR2: MNHNS, SASEGT. This CDR3 is 15 amino acids long. Trimming removed 0 bases at V and 4 bases at J, with 12 bases between. The CDR3 loop is CASSEALGGSYGYTF. CDR3 bases: TGTGCCAGCAGTGAAGCGTTAGGGGGAAGCTATGGCTACACCTTC.

This clone was seen a handful of times. The chain links TRBV10-1 to TRBJ1-4; 8 nucleotides line up with TRBD1. This CDR3 has 14 amino acids. CDR1 WNHNN and CDR2 SYGVQD come from the germline V gene (reference sequence). The ends lost 6 bases at V and 6 bases at J; junction bases unmatched: 6. The CDR3, as DNA: TGCGCCAGCAGCCAGACAGGGGCCGATGAAAAACTGTTTTTT. Its protein product is CASSQTGADEKLFF.

The rearrangement joins TRBV9 to TRBJ2-2, with D perhaps TRBD1 (6 bases). Trimming took off 0 bases at V and 0 bases at J, with 9 bases between the two ends. Germline-derived CDR1 and CDR2 are SGDLS and YYNGEE. This CDR3 has 16 residues. The CDR3 spells CASSVGGRANTGELFF. The CDR3 nucleotides read TGTGCCAGCAGCGTAGGGGGGCGGGCGAACACCGGGGAGCTGTTTTTT.